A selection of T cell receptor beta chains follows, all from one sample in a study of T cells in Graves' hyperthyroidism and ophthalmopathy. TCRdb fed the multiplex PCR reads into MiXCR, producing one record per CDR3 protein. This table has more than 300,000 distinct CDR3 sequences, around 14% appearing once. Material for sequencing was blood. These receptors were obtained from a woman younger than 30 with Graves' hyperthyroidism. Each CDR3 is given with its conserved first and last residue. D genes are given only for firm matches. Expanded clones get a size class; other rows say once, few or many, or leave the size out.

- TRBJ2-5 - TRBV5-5 CASSLIPAETQYF TGTGCCAGCAGCTTGATACCTGCGGAGACCCAGTACTTC
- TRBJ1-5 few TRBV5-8 CASSPITGDQPQHF TGTGCCAGCAGCCCCATTACTGGGGATCAGCCCCAGCATTTT
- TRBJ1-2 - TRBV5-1 CASSLPTPDYGYTF TGCGCCAGCAGCCTCCCGACTCCGGACTATGGCTACACCTTC
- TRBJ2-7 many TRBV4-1 CASSQGRGSFYEQYF TGCGCCAGCAGCCAAGGGAGGGGGTCCTTTTACGAGCAGTACTTC
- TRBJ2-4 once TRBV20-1 CSARGGVAMKNIQYF TGCAGTGCTAGAGGGGGGGTAGCGATGAAAAACATTCAGTACTTC
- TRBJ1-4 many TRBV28 CASSTPSTEKLFF TGTGCCAGCAGTACGCCCTCCACTGAAAAACTGTTTTTT
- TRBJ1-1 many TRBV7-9 CASPGGGPTEAFF TGTGCCAGCCCCGGAGGGGGGCCCACTGAAGCTTTCTTT
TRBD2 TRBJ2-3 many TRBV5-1 CASSLSHAGGRGDTQYF TGCGCCAGCAGCTTGAGCCACGCGGGAGGGCGGGGAGATACGCAGTATTTT
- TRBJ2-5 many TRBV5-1 CASSLSRVGETQYF TGCGCCAGCAGCTTGTCCAGGGTAGGGGAGACCCAGTACTTC
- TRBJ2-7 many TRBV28 CASSLSGPISYEQYF TGTGCCAGCAGTTTATCGGGACCGATTTCCTACGAGCAGTACTTC
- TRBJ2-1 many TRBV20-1 CSAALLGGGRYEQFF TGCAGTGCCGCCCTACTTGGCGGAGGGCGTTATGAGCAGTTCTTC
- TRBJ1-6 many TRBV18 CASSPGTDSPLHF TGTGCCAGCTCACCTGGGACGGATTCACCCCTCCACTTT
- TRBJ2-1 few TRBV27 CASSRRGNEQFF TGTGCCAGCAGTCGAAGAGGGAATGAGCAGTTCTTC
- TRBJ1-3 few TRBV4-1 CASSTQGDSGNTIYF TGCGCCAGCAGCACCCAGGGTGACTCTGGAAACACCATATATTTT
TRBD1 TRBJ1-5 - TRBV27 CASSEGQGHQPQHF TGTGCCAGCAGTGAAGGACAGGGCCATCAGCCCCAGCATTTT
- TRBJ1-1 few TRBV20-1 CSARAGAGRGNTEAFF TGCAGTGCTAGAGCGGGGGCAGGAAGAGGGAACACTGAAGCTTTCTTT
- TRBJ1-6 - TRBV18 CASSPGLLNSPLHF TGTGCCAGCTCACCTGGACTGCTGAATTCACCCCTCCACTTT
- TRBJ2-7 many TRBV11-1 CASSRRGIGPYEQYF TGTGCCAGCTCAAGGCGGGGAATCGGGCCCTACGAGCAGTACTTC
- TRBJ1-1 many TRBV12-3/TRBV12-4 CASSFSWNTEAFF TGTGCCAGCAGTTTTAGTTGGAACACTGAAGCTTTCTTT
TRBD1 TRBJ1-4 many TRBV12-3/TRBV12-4 CASRGQGGVPNEKLFF TGTGCCAGCAGAGGACAGGGCGGGGTGCCTAATGAAAAACTGTTTTTT
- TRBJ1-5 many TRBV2 CASSAWGQGNQPQHF TGTGCCAGCAGTGCTTGGGGACAAGGCAATCAGCCCCAGCATTTT
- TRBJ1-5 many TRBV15 CATSRRPGGAGQPQHF TGTGCCACCAGCCGTCGTCCGGGGGGGGCGGGTCAGCCCCAGCATTTT
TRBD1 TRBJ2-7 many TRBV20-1 CSARDGQGTYEQYF TGCAGTGCTAGAGATGGACAGGGGACCTACGAGCAGTACTTC
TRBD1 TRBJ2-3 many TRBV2 CASRGTGADTQYF TGTGCCAGCAGGGGGACAGGGGCAGATACGCAGTATTTT
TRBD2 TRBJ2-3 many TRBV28 CASFGGAGTDTQYF TGTGCCAGCTTCGGGGGGGCGGGCACAGATACGCAGTATTTT
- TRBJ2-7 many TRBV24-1 CATSDSGGERSYEQYF TGTGCCACCAGTGATAGCGGAGGGGAGCGCTCCTACGAGCAGTACTTC
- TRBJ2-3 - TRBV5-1 CANSLVAGEVADTQYF TGCGCCAACAGCTTGGTGGCAGGGGAGGTTGCAGATACGCAGTATTTT
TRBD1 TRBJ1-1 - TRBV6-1 CASSQNQGAATEAFF TGTGCCAGCAGTCAAAATCAGGGGGCTGCCACTGAAGCTTTCTTT
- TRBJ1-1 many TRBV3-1 CASSQDGWDTEAFF TGTGCCAGCAGCCAAGATGGGTGGGACACTGAAGCTTTCTTT
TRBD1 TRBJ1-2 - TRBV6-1 CASIMDRGVDYGYTF TGTGCCAGCATCATGGACAGGGGAGTGGACTATGGCTACACCTTC
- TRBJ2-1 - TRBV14 CASSLRMGPLIHNEQFF TGTGCCAGCAGCCTCCGGATGGGCCCTCTAATTCACAATGAGCAGTTCTTC
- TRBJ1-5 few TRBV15 CATSREAGSKPQHF TGTGCCACCAGCAGAGAGGCGGGGAGCAAGCCCCAGCATTTT
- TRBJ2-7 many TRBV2 CATKPLTGPYEQYF TGTGCCACCAAGCCTCTAACAGGCCCCTACGAGCAGTACTTC
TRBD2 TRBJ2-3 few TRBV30 CAWDSAGGVWTDTQYF TGTGCCTGGGACTCAGCGGGAGGTGTATGGACAGATACGCAGTATTTT
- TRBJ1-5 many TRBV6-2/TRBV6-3 CASSRTEFNQPQHF TGTGCCAGCAGCAGGACAGAGTTCAATCAGCCCCAGCATTTT
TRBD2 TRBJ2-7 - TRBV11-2 CASSMTSGRSSYEQYF TGTGCCAGCAGCATGACTAGCGGGAGGAGCTCCTACGAGCAGTACTTC
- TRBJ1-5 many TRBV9 CASSVGVNQPQHF TGTGCCAGCAGCGTAGGGGTCAATCAGCCCCAGCATTTT
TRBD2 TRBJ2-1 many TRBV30 CAWTGLAAYNEQFF TGTGCCTGGACGGGACTAGCGGCATACAATGAGCAGTTCTTC
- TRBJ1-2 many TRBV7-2 CASSLEVGYTF TGTGCCAGCAGCTTAGAGGTTGGCTACACCTTC
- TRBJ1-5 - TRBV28 CASSPSDQPQHF TGTGCCAGCAGTCCCTCCGACCAGCCCCAGCATTTT
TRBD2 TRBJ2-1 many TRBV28 CASSPWTSGEYNEQFF TGTGCCAGCAGTCCGTGGACTAGCGGGGAGTACAATGAGCAGTTCTTC
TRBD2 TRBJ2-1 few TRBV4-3 CASSQESSGPSGYNEQFF TGCGCCAGCAGCCAAGAATCTAGCGGCCCTTCGGGCTACAATGAGCAGTTCTTC
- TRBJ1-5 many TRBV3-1 CASSQGRSTLTAQHF TGTGCCAGCAGCCAAGGGCGTTCGACCTTGACAGCCCAGCATTTT
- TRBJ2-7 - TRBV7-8 CASSLYPRGLGFEQYF TGTGCCAGCAGCTTATACCCACGGGGACTGGGATTCGAGCAGTACTTC